This passage covers 17 T cell receptor beta chains from one sample sequenced in a study of patients and donors after allogeneic stem cell transplantation. TCRdb reanalysed the RT-PCR reads using MiXCR and keeps one entry per CDR3 protein. This sample has approximately 150,000 distinct CDR3 sequences; about two fifths occur once, and the top ten carry 50%. Sample: blood, either unsorted or a sorted T cell fraction (not recorded which). The receptors shown here come from a human donor who was either an allogeneic HSCT recipient or a stem cell or donor lymphocyte infusion donor (not recorded which). It is not recorded whose cells these are; they may come from a transplant donor.

The CDR3 DNA reads as TGCGCCAGCAGCATCACAGGGGGCGTAGATACGCAGTATTTT. Residues: CASSITGGVDTQYF. The genes are TRBV5-1 and TRBJ2-3, with TRBD1 matching over 9 bases. The V and J ends lost 4 bases and 5 bases, in that order; junction bases with no gene match: 5. Germline V gene data show CDR1 as SGHRS and CDR2 as YFSETQ. This CDR3 spans 14 amino acids.

This clonotype was observed once. This chain uses TRBV28 with TRBJ2-1, with a possible D match to TRBD1 (6 bases). Trimming shortened V by 7 bases and J by 0 bases, and 10 bases separated the two germline ends. CDR1 and CDR2 (germline): MDHEN, SYDVKM. CDR3 length equals 14 residues. This CDR3 reads CASKRTASYNEQFF. CDR3 nucleotides: TGTGCCAGCAAGCGGACAGCCTCCTACAATGAGCAGTTCTTC.

J is TRBJ2-5 and V is TRBV29-1; TRBD1 matches at 9 bases. V trimming: 6 bases; J trimming: 4 bases; junction bases outside the gene matches: 3. CDR1 SQVTM and CDR2 ANQGSEA come from the germline V gene. This CDR3 is built from 12 residues. This CDR3 is CSVVDRGETQYF. The DNA of the CDR3 is TGCAGCGTCGTGGACAGGGGAGAGACCCAGTACTTC.

The chain combines TRBV28 with TRBJ1-2, with D possibly TRBD1 on 5 matching bases. The CDR3 is 15 amino acids. Per germline, CDR1 MDHEN and CDR2 SYDVKM. Trimming cost V 5 bases and J 3 bases, with 16 bases left between them. The CDR3 coding sequence is TGTGCCAGCAGTCCGGGGACCTCTGGGGACTATGGCTACACCTTC. Translating it yields CASSPGTSGDYGYTF.

In its sample, this clonotype was seen a few times. This chain joins TRBV3-1 and TRBJ2-1; 13 bases map to TRBD2. The length of the CDR3 is 15 residues. V gave up 4 bases and J gave up 8 bases; unmatched junction bases: 5. Germline assignment: CDR1 LGHDT and CDR2 YNNKEL (reference sequence). DNA of the CDR3: TGTGCCAGCAGCCGTACTAGCGGGGGGGCTTATGAGCAGTTCTTC. It yields the protein CASSRTSGGAYEQFF.

V and J are TRBV12-3 or TRBV12-4 and TRBJ1-6, with TRBD1 identical over 10 bases. The CDR3 is 16 amino acids. Trimming cost V 5 bases and J 3 bases; bases outside gene matches: 4. The CDR3 DNA reads TGTGCCAGCAGTGCTCGGACAGGGGGCTATAATTCACCCCTCCACTTT. Its protein is CASSARTGGYNSPLHF.

The CDR3 sequence is CASRGMNMNTEAFF. The CDR3, as DNA: TGCGCCAGCAGAGGGATGAACATGAACACTGAAGCTTTCTTT. This rearrangement joins TRBV10-2 to TRBJ1-1; D call uncertain. Trimming left V 6 bases short and J 0 bases short, with 11 bases between. Germline V CDR1 and CDR2: WSHSY, SAAADI. The length of the CDR3 is 14 residues.

This sequence joins TRBV6-5 and TRBJ1-1; D is uncertain. The CDR3 has 15 residues. V was cut by 0 bases and J by 1 base, with 9 bases left in between. Germline lookup yields CDR1 MNHEY and CDR2 SVGAGI. The CDR3, as DNA: TGTGCCAGCAGTTACTCTTGGGCCAGGAACACTGAAGCTTTCTTT. It encodes CASSYSWARNTEAFF.

This clonotype has a handful of counts. V is TRBV7-8 and J is TRBJ1-2, with D possibly TRBD1 on 5 matching bases. This CDR3 comprises 12 residues. V lost 5 bases, J lost 8 bases, and 12 bases lay in between. Per the germline V gene, CDR1 is SGHVS and CDR2 is FQNEAQ. CDR3 in DNA: TGTGCCAGCAGCCGGTCGGGGGAGGGCTACACCTTC. This codes for CASSRSGEGYTF.

The chain uses TRBV6-5 and TRBJ1-1, with D possibly being TRBD1 (5 bases). This CDR3 is built from 15 residues. The V gene's germline CDR1 is MNHEY and CDR2 SVGAGI. V lost 6 bases to trimming and J lost 2 bases, with 16 bases between them. In DNA, the CDR3 is TGTGCCAGCAGCCTATCCCAAGGGGCTAACACTGAAGCTTTCTTT. It is translated as CASSLSQGANTEAFF.

There are a few counts of this clonotype. This rearrangement joins TRBV5-5 to TRBJ1-1, with unresolved D. Trimming shortened V by 0 bases and J by 0 bases, and 12 bases separated the two germline ends. The CDR3 is made up of 16 amino acids. Germline CDR1 and CDR2: SGHKS and YYEKEE (reference sequence). The CDR3 nucleotides read TGTGCCAGCAGCTTGGTTTACCAACCCTTGAACACTGAAGCTTTCTTT. As protein: CASSLVYQPLNTEAFF.

This rearrangement joins TRBV12-3 or TRBV12-4 to TRBJ2-3; D is possibly TRBD2 (6 bases). This CDR3 spans 14 amino acids. The germline V and J ends were trimmed by 7 bases and 4 bases, with 15 bases remaining between them. Written as DNA, the CDR3 is TGTGCCAGCACGACGACTAGTGCCGCAGATACGCAGTATTTT. This encodes CASTTTSAADTQYF.

This clonotype was seen only a few times. This rearrangement joins TRBV27 to TRBJ1-5, with D perhaps matching TRBD1 (6 bases). The CDR3 consists of 13 residues. Germline V CDR1 and CDR2: MNHEY, SMNVEV (reference sequence). V lost 5 bases to trimming and J lost 7 bases, with 12 bases between them. The CDR3 DNA reads as TGTGCCAGCAGTGAAGGGGGGGAGCAGCCCCAGCATTTT. This codes for CASSEGGEQPQHF.

A few counts support this clonotype. The chain uses TRBV20-1 and TRBJ1-1, with D perhaps matching TRBD1 (6 bases). Germline CDR1 is DFQATT and CDR2 is SNEGSKA (reference sequence). V gave up 6 bases and J gave up 4 bases, with 18 bases separating them. The CDR3 contains 14 residues. The DNA of the CDR3 is TGCAGTGCAAGTCGTACCAGGGGTAGCACTGAAGCTTTCTTT. Its protein product is CSASRTRGSTEAFF.

This clonotype has just a few counts. The chain has TRBV11-2 and TRBJ2-1; D unresolved. Trimming left V 8 bases short and J 0 bases short, with 14 bases between. CDR3 length: 15 residues. CDR1 and CDR2 (germline): SGHAT, FQNNGV. CDR3 protein: CASLIQDPSYNEQFF. The CDR3, as DNA: TGTGCCAGCCTCATCCAGGATCCCTCCTACAATGAGCAGTTCTTC.

This clonotype was seen only a few times. V is TRBV12-3 or TRBV12-4 and J is TRBJ1-2; D unclear. The CDR3 spans 13 residues. V was clipped by 2 bases and J by 7 bases, with 11 bases between them. CDR3 amino acids: CASSLLGVGGYTF. The CDR3, as DNA: TGTGCCAGCAGTTTATTGGGCGTCGGTGGCTACACCTTC.

The CDR3 DNA is TGTGCCACCAGCAGAGGGGACGGGGAAAAACTGTTTTTT. It is translated as CATSRGDGEKLFF. This chain links TRBV15 with TRBJ1-4; D possibly corresponds to TRBD1 (5 bases). The CDR3 runs to 13 residues. In germline, CDR1 is LNHNV, CDR2 YYDKDF (reference sequence). V gave up 1 base and J gave up 8 bases, with 8 bases separating them.